This T cell receptor beta chain is drawn from a study of blood T cell repertoires in COVID-19. At the level of the study: Whether acute or convalescent, the COVID-19 samples came from the United States, Italy and Spain.

Trimming left V 7 bases short and J 5 bases short, with 13 bases between. CDR3 size: 13 residues. Germline V gene data show CDR1 as MNHEY and CDR2 as SVGAGI. In the original analysis: The authors estimated nucleated cell counts from reference gene primer amplification. Libraries were prepared by immunoSEQ multiplex PCR; TCRdb keeps only in-frame clonotypes and omits some of them. The DNA gave D and trimming, while V, J and clone size come from that table. The sample carries under 350,000 clones, just over 85% recorded once. The rearrangement uses TRBV6-5 and TRBJ2-3; no definite D call. The receptor's source is a woman between 40 and 55 years old with acute COVID-19. Sequencing was done on a sample of PBMCs or T cells enriched from blood (not recorded which). As DNA, the CDR3 is TGTGCCAGCATGCGGAGTTATGGAGATACGCAGTATTTT. This gives the protein CASMRSYGDTQYF.